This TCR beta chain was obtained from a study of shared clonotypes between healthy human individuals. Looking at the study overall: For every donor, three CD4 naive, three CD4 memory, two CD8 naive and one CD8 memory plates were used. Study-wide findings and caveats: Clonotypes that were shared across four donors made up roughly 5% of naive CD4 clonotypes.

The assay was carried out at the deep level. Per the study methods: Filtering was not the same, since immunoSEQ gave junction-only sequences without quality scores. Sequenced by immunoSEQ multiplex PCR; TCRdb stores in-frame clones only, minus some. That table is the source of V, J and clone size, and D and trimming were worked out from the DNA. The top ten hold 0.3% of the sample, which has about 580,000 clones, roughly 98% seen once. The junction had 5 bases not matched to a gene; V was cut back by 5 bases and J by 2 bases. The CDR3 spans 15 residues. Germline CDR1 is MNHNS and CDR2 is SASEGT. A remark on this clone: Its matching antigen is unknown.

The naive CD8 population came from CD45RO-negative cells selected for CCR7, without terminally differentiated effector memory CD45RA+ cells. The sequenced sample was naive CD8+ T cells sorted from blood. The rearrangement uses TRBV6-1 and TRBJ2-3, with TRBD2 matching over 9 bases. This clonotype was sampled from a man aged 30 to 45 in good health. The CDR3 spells CASSQGLASTDTQYF. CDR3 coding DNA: TGTGCCAGCAGTCAGGGACTAGCTTCCACAGATACGCAGTATTTT.